A selection of T cell receptor beta chains follows, all from one sample in a study of identical twins. TCRdb called the 5' RACE reads again in MiXCR, with one record for every CDR3 protein. Among 400,000 to 650,000 distinct CDR3 sequences, 22% were seen once, and the ten largest hold about 0.91%. The same sample was also used in a study of T cells expressing NK-cell markers.

Sequenced material: CD4+ T cells sorted from blood. These receptors were taken from a young woman in good health. Each CDR3 is given with its conserved first and last residue. The D gene is left open where the match is weak. A row's size may be missing; if present it is once, few, many or a size class.

d_call: TRBD1
j_call: TRBJ1-3
clone_size: few
v_call: TRBV6-5
cdr3_aa: CASSYTGTDGNTIYF
cdr3_nt: TGTGCCAGCAGTTACACCGGGACAGACGGAAACACCATATATTTT

d_call: TRBD1
j_call: TRBJ1-6
clone_size: NA
v_call: TRBV14
cdr3_aa: CASRRAGTVNSPLHF
cdr3_nt: TGTGCCAGCAGGCGCGCCGGGACAGTCAATTCACCCCTCCACTTT

d_call: TRBD2
j_call: TRBJ2-7
clone_size: NA
v_call: TRBV11-2
cdr3_aa: CASSLVAGFTYEQYF
cdr3_nt: TGTGCCAGCAGCTTAGTAGCGGGATTTACCTACGAGCAGTACTTC

d_call: TRBD2
j_call: TRBJ2-2
clone_size: NA
v_call: TRBV12-3/TRBV12-4
cdr3_aa: CASTPSSGGPKTGELFF
cdr3_nt: TGTGCCAGCACCCCAAGTTCGGGAGGGCCTAAGACCGGGGAGCTGTTTTTT

d_call: NA
j_call: TRBJ2-5
clone_size: NA
v_call: TRBV20-1
cdr3_aa: CSAVAGVETQYF
cdr3_nt: TGCAGTGCAGTAGCAGGGGTAGAGACCCAGTACTTC

d_call: NA
j_call: TRBJ1-4
clone_size: NA
v_call: TRBV20-1
cdr3_aa: CSASNYRNEKLFF
cdr3_nt: TGCAGTGCTAGCAATTACAGAAATGAAAAACTGTTTTTT

d_call: TRBD1
j_call: TRBJ2-2
clone_size: few
v_call: TRBV6-5
cdr3_aa: CASSSQGAAGTGELFF
cdr3_nt: TGTGCCAGCAGTTCACAGGGGGCGGCGGGCACCGGGGAGCTGTTTTTT

d_call: TRBD2
j_call: TRBJ2-3
clone_size: many
v_call: TRBV20-1
cdr3_aa: CSAQTGGGQGDTQYF
cdr3_nt: TGCAGTGCGCAGACGGGGGGGGGCCAGGGAGATACGCAGTATTTT

d_call: NA
j_call: TRBJ2-3
clone_size: few
v_call: TRBV20-1
cdr3_aa: CSASAADTQYF
cdr3_nt: TGCAGTGCTAGTGCCGCAGATACGCAGTATTTT

d_call: TRBD1
j_call: TRBJ1-3
clone_size: few
v_call: TRBV5-1
cdr3_aa: CASSLAPMGQDGNTIYF
cdr3_nt: TGCGCCAGCAGCTTGGCTCCTATGGGACAGGACGGAAACACCATATATTTT

d_call: TRBD1
j_call: TRBJ2-7
clone_size: NA
v_call: TRBV2
cdr3_aa: CASSQQGTYEQYF
cdr3_nt: TGTGCCAGCAGTCAACAGGGGACCTACGAGCAGTACTTC

d_call: NA
j_call: TRBJ1-1
clone_size: few
v_call: TRBV15
cdr3_aa: CATSRDKGVNTEAFF
cdr3_nt: TGTGCCACCAGCAGAGACAAGGGGGTGAACACTGAAGCTTTCTTT

d_call: TRBD1
j_call: TRBJ2-5
clone_size: few
v_call: TRBV24-1
cdr3_aa: CATSEPGQGGTQYF
cdr3_nt: TGTGCCACCAGTGAGCCGGGACAGGGGGGGACCCAGTACTTC

d_call: TRBD2
j_call: TRBJ2-1
clone_size: once
v_call: TRBV6-1
cdr3_aa: CASSRTSGINEQFF
cdr3_nt: TGTGCCAGCAGCCGGACTAGCGGAATCAATGAGCAGTTCTTC

d_call: TRBD2
j_call: TRBJ2-5
clone_size: few
v_call: TRBV4-3
cdr3_aa: CASSQVSGGGKTQYF
cdr3_nt: TGCGCCAGCAGCCAAGTTAGCGGGGGGGGGAAGACCCAGTACTTC

d_call: NA
j_call: TRBJ1-5
clone_size: few
v_call: TRBV25-1
cdr3_aa: CASSEHGRQPQHF
cdr3_nt: TGTGCCAGCAGTGAACACGGGAGGCAGCCCCAGCATTTT

d_call: TRBD1
j_call: TRBJ1-1
clone_size: few
v_call: TRBV6-5
cdr3_aa: CASSYSTGVTEAFF
cdr3_nt: TGTGCCAGCAGTTACTCGACAGGGGTTACTGAAGCTTTCTTT

d_call: TRBD1
j_call: TRBJ1-1
clone_size: NA
v_call: TRBV29-1
cdr3_aa: CSVGDRYTEAFF
cdr3_nt: TGCAGCGTCGGGGACAGGTACACTGAAGCTTTCTTT

d_call: NA
j_call: TRBJ2-1
clone_size: NA
v_call: TRBV5-1
cdr3_aa: CASSLDGQPSYNEQFF
cdr3_nt: TGCGCCAGCAGCTTGGACGGGCAACCCTCCTACAATGAGCAGTTCTTC

d_call: TRBD2
j_call: TRBJ2-1
clone_size: few
v_call: TRBV20-1
cdr3_aa: CSAREAGGPSNEQFF
cdr3_nt: TGCAGTGCTAGGGAGGCGGGAGGGCCAAGCAATGAGCAGTTCTTC

d_call: NA
j_call: TRBJ2-3
clone_size: NA
v_call: TRBV24-1
cdr3_aa: CATSVGAGTTDTQYF
cdr3_nt: TGTGCCACCAGTGTTGGGGCAGGGACCACAGATACGCAGTATTTT

d_call: NA
j_call: TRBJ1-3
clone_size: NA
v_call: TRBV6-5
cdr3_aa: CASSYSGKWDTIYF
cdr3_nt: TGTGCCAGCAGTTACTCGGGGAAATGGGACACCATATATTTT

d_call: NA
j_call: TRBJ2-7
clone_size: few
v_call: TRBV7-2
cdr3_aa: CASTNRGGTYEQYF
cdr3_nt: TGTGCCAGCACTAACAGAGGGGGAACCTACGAGCAGTACTTC

d_call: NA
j_call: TRBJ2-1
clone_size: NA
v_call: TRBV11-2
cdr3_aa: CASSLDLAGTYNEQFF
cdr3_nt: TGTGCCAGCAGCTTAGATCTGGCAGGAACGTACAATGAGCAGTTCTTC

d_call: NA
j_call: TRBJ1-5
clone_size: few
v_call: TRBV15
cdr3_aa: CATSRDGGHQPQHF
cdr3_nt: TGTGCCACCAGCAGAGATGGGGGGCATCAGCCCCAGCATTTT

d_call: NA
j_call: TRBJ2-7
clone_size: NA
v_call: TRBV12-3/TRBV12-4
cdr3_aa: CASSYREEQYF
cdr3_nt: TGTGCCAGCAGTTACAGGGAGGAGCAGTACTTC

d_call: TRBD2
j_call: TRBJ2-7
clone_size: many
v_call: TRBV5-1
cdr3_aa: CASSLSGGTYEQYF
cdr3_nt: TGCGCCAGCAGCTTGAGCGGGGGAACCTACGAGCAGTACTTC

d_call: NA
j_call: TRBJ1-1
clone_size: NA
v_call: TRBV6-1
cdr3_aa: CASSPRGGKRGTEAFF
cdr3_nt: TGTGCCAGCAGCCCCCGCGGGGGGAAGAGGGGCACTGAAGCTTTCTTT

d_call: TRBD1
j_call: TRBJ2-1
clone_size: NA
v_call: TRBV6-2/TRBV6-3
cdr3_aa: CASTDRVSYNEQFF
cdr3_nt: TGTGCCAGCACCGACAGGGTCTCCTACAATGAGCAGTTCTTC

d_call: NA
j_call: TRBJ2-5
clone_size: NA
v_call: TRBV7-2
cdr3_aa: CASSFMRGETQYF
cdr3_nt: TGTGCCAGCAGCTTTATGAGGGGTGAGACCCAGTACTTC

d_call: NA
j_call: TRBJ2-2
clone_size: few
v_call: TRBV12-3/TRBV12-4
cdr3_aa: CASSLAGGIGELFF
cdr3_nt: TGTGCCAGCAGTTTGGCAGGGGGGATCGGGGAGCTGTTTTTT

d_call: NA
j_call: TRBJ2-1
clone_size: NA
v_call: TRBV9
cdr3_aa: CASSVTAPGRAFF
cdr3_nt: TGTGCCAGCAGCGTAACGGCCCCGGGGCGGGCGTTCTTC

d_call: NA
j_call: TRBJ1-1
clone_size: few
v_call: TRBV29-1
cdr3_aa: CSVGVDEAFF
cdr3_nt: TGCAGCGTCGGGGTTGATGAAGCTTTCTTT

d_call: TRBD1
j_call: TRBJ1-2
clone_size: few
v_call: TRBV29-1
cdr3_aa: CSGGQGAGYTF
cdr3_nt: TGCAGCGGGGGACAGGGTGCTGGCTACACCTTC

d_call: TRBD2
j_call: TRBJ2-1
clone_size: NA
v_call: TRBV6-5
cdr3_aa: CASSYLGTSGTDEQFF
cdr3_nt: TGTGCCAGCAGTTACTTAGGGACTAGCGGGACGGATGAGCAGTTCTTC

d_call: NA
j_call: TRBJ1-2
clone_size: NA
v_call: TRBV29-1
cdr3_aa: CSVEFRRNYGYTF
cdr3_nt: TGCAGCGTTGAATTCCGGCGTAACTATGGCTACACCTTC

d_call: NA
j_call: TRBJ2-7
clone_size: many
v_call: TRBV5-1
cdr3_aa: CASSLEGSYEQYF
cdr3_nt: TGCGCCAGCAGCTTGGAAGGATCCTACGAGCAGTACTTC

d_call: NA
j_call: TRBJ1-1
clone_size: few
v_call: TRBV11-2
cdr3_aa: CASSPLDMNTEAFF
cdr3_nt: TGTGCCAGCAGCCCCCTTGACATGAACACTGAAGCTTTCTTT

d_call: TRBD1
j_call: TRBJ2-5
clone_size: NA
v_call: TRBV10-2
cdr3_aa: CASSGAGGIQETQYF
cdr3_nt: TGCGCCAGCAGTGGCGCAGGGGGAATCCAAGAGACCCAGTACTTC

d_call: NA
j_call: TRBJ1-1
clone_size: many
v_call: TRBV20-1
cdr3_aa: CSARDSRGLEAFF
cdr3_nt: TGCAGTGCTAGAGATAGCAGGGGACTTGAAGCTTTCTTT

d_call: NA
j_call: TRBJ1-2
clone_size: many
v_call: TRBV12-3/TRBV12-4
cdr3_aa: CASSRARVYGYTF
cdr3_nt: TGTGCCAGCAGCCGCGCCAGGGTGTATGGCTACACCTTC

d_call: TRBD1
j_call: TRBJ2-1
clone_size: NA
v_call: TRBV5-1
cdr3_aa: CASSGINRGNEQFF
cdr3_nt: TGCGCCAGCAGCGGAATAAACAGGGGTAATGAGCAGTTCTTC

d_call: NA
j_call: TRBJ1-2
clone_size: NA
v_call: TRBV12-3/TRBV12-4
cdr3_aa: CASSSGIRGRYGYTF
cdr3_nt: TGTGCCAGCAGTTCGGGAATACGGGGTCGGTATGGCTACACCTTC

d_call: NA
j_call: TRBJ2-7
clone_size: NA
v_call: TRBV2
cdr3_aa: CASKLQTAFEQYF
cdr3_nt: TGTGCCAGCAAACTCCAGACAGCGTTCGAGCAGTACTTC

d_call: TRBD2
j_call: TRBJ2-7
clone_size: few
v_call: TRBV13
cdr3_aa: CASSATGLAGVDEQYF
cdr3_nt: TGTGCCAGCAGCGCTACAGGACTAGCGGGAGTTGATGAGCAGTACTTC

d_call: NA
j_call: TRBJ2-2
clone_size: NA
v_call: TRBV4-2
cdr3_aa: CASSQIMPGPTSTGELFF
cdr3_nt: TGTGCCAGCAGCCAGATAATGCCGGGACCAACCTCAACCGGGGAGCTGTTTTTT